This T cell receptor beta chain derives from a study of cytomegalovirus exposure and HLA in healthy donors (dated 2017 in TCRdb). For the study in its entirety: In an earlier analysis of approximately 500 of the donors, around 300 Gb of sequence data and some 120 million unique TCR beta sequences from about 179 million T cells were reported. An early release that covered about 600 HLA-typed donors contained approximately 300 gigabases of sequencing data and tens of millions of unique TCR sequences. Of the approximately 400 genotyped donors, 65% to 90% were placed in the genetic ancestry cluster associated with self-reported Caucasian donors. The aim of the study was to test whether cataloging public T cell receptors could identify signatures of past pathogen exposure. The study profiled the T cell repertoires of 500 to 800 subjects by immunosequencing and related them to cytomegalovirus serostatus. In addition to the first cohort of 666 subjects, a separate validation cohort of approximately 130 different subjects was used. To predict cytomegalovirus infection status, the study brought together high-throughput TCR immunosequencing, statistical association of individual TCRs with disease status, and machine learning. In a later analysis, previously published TCR beta repertoires from about 640 donors were re-analyzed and high-resolution HLA genotyping was added so that TCR occurrence patterns could be studied. The later analysis used no new phenotypic data to find candidate immune exposures, relying instead on TCR beta sequences and their occurrence across donors. In an earlier analysis of roughly 540 of the donors, high-throughput TCR beta sequencing was used to judge whether each TCR beta V gene segment behaved as functional or pseudogenic. Donor age, sex, ethnicity and CMV serostatus were compiled alongside the repertoire data. A later genetic analysis used genome-wide SNP genotypes for 398 of the 666 donors, treating that subset as a discovery cohort. Every repertoire in the discovery cohort had been generated on one and the same sequencing platform. HLA typing included class I and class II loci at four-digit resolution. Typing coverage varied by locus: about 620-630 donors for A, B, C, DRB1 and DQB1; more than 500 for DQA1; more than 600 for DPA1; fewer than 480 for DPB1. Roughly five DR-DQ haplotypes were handled as single units for association and clustering because linkage in the cohort was strong. Among approximately 370 genotyped donors of the cohort, an average of around 240,000 unique TCR beta nucleotide sequences was sequenced per donor, of which about 18% were non-productive.

What the research found in general, with its limitations: In a later analysis, HLA-associated TCR beta chains showed more clonal expansion and lower generation probabilities than non-associated chains that were equally common. A further reported finding was that TCR beta sequences accurately predicted the HLA-A and HLA-B alleles for most subjects in the first cohort. Because HLA typing was unavailable for some donors at each locus, only the typed subset was used in association tests. For the cohort, immune exposure information was limited to CMV serostatus. According to a later genetic analysis, donors in an Asian-associated ancestry cluster had fewer N-insertions in productive TCRs than the roughly 700-donor mean. The authors suggested that the approach could potentially be extended to other disease states and immunological phenotypes. The earlier analysis of a few hundred of the donors excluded fewer than 20 rarely observed V segments, including chromosome 9 orphons, because counts were too low. Sequencing depth was assumed to be roughly uniform across donors in the presence/absence analyses, though that assumption may not hold. A cluster of highly shared sequence variants was judged likely to represent a technical artifact of the sequencing pipeline. A later genetic analysis associated a missense DCLRE1C variant with V-gene and J-gene trimming of TCR beta chains, and an independent cohort replicated the association. Across donors, most TCR sequences were observed very rarely, whereas some public TCRs were present in many individuals. A later analysis reported that several top co-occurrence clusters appeared linked to parvovirus B19, influenza, CMV and Epstein-Barr virus. The classifier was reported to diagnose cytomegalovirus status with high specificity and sensitivity in both the original cohort and the validation cohort. In an earlier analysis of some 500 of the donors, most TCR beta V segments appeared in productive rearrangements about 87% or about 30% of the time, broadly matching IMGT annotations. In a later analysis, around 17,000 TCR beta sequences were associated with specific HLA alleles at a false discovery rate of 0.05. According to a later analysis, most CMV-associated TCR beta chains appeared to be HLA-restricted, and the HLA associations seemed to be driven largely by CMV exposure. A later analysis found that TCR association rates varied across HLA loci, with DRB1 alleles showing the most associated TCRs and HLA-C alleles the fewest. The cohort was sequenced for TCR beta chains only, and without alpha or paired-chain data the features that could be detected were limited. The 87-base-pair reads could not distinguish some IMGT-functional V segments, including TRBV6-2 and TRBV6-3, so those segments were excluded. Linkage disequilibrium might explain the correlated functional status among segregating V segments, but an unknown experimental factor could not be ruled out. The study gave a list of some 150 TCR beta chains associated with cytomegalovirus. Assigning TCR associations to individual alleles was difficult when HLA alleles, especially DR and DQ, strongly co-occurred. A few of the identified cytomegalovirus-associated TCR beta chains were confirmed in vitro to be specific for cytomegalovirus antigens.

V is reduced by 1 base and J by 5 bases, leaving a spacing of 5 bases between them. Spanning cysteine to phenylalanine, the CDR3 consists of 12 amino acids. Of all the DNA, just the CDR3 is kept, 36 bases in frame from base 1. CDR1 is given as SGHDN and CDR2 as FVKESK, both from the germline V gene. Receptor amplification or capture employed the immunoSEQ multiplex PCR assay. For the multiplex PCR, a mixture combining 60 forward primers for TCR Vbeta segments and 13 reverse primers for TCR Jbeta segments was used. The CDR3 region of rearranged TCR beta genes was amplified from genomic DNA by a multiplex PCR assay. On the Illumina HiSeq System, the amplified TCR beta libraries were sequenced as 87-base-pair reads. The authors' analysis ran thus. A later analysis tallied 80 million to 95 million unique TCR beta chains across the roughly 610 repertoires, and some 10 million of those chains were shared by two or more donors. A nearest-neighbor algorithm error-corrected the raw reads and collapsed the reads into unique sequences, merging closely related sequences to remove PCR and sequencing errors. To assign V, D and J gene segments, CDR3 sequences were aligned to IMGT reference sequences. For a sequence to be retained, a match of at least six nucleotides was required to both a V gene segment and a J gene segment. A rearrangement was called productive if the CDR3 had no stop codons and remained in frame with V and J, and every other rearrangement was called non-productive. CDR3 was defined according to IMGT convention as the region running from the second conserved V-encoded cysteine to the conserved J-encoded phenylalanine. The earlier analysis of about 640 of the donors excluded any sequence lacking an unambiguous match to a single V gene segment. In an earlier analysis of about 590 of the donors, a V segment was called functional when productive rearrangements were above 56.7%, and segregating when the standard deviation between donors exceeded 5%. A statistical classification framework was developed to diagnose cytomegalovirus status using the catalog of TCR beta chain sequences. In a later analysis, TCR nucleotide sequences were compared against IMGT/GENE-DB human TR gene sequences so that V and J genes could be assigned. Using the TCRdist pipeline, a later analysis assigned CDR3 sequences along with most-parsimonious VDJ recombination scenarios. In a later analysis, each TCR beta chain was defined by its CDR3 amino acid sequence together with its V-gene family, and reads without a unique V-gene family were excluded. As a way to deal with suspected cross-contamination and a sequencing artifact, a later analysis dropped 450 to 600 nucleotide sequences that were highly shared and had low generation probability. For each public chain, a later analysis derived a clonal expansion index from normalized ranks of inferred template counts within each repertoire. In a later analysis, generation probabilities were computed using a VDJ recombination model fitted to out-of-frame rearrangements, and the results were checked against IGoR. Hypergeometric tests were used in a later analysis to score TCR-TCR, TCR-HLA and TCR-CMV co-occurrence, with a repertoire-size bias correction applied to the TCR pairs. In a later analysis, false discovery rates were estimated by permuting HLA or CMV assignments 20 times. A later analysis grouped co-occurring TCRs with DBSCAN, adding TCRdist sequence similarity when clustering within HLA-allele-positive subsets. For co-occurrence clustering, repertoires with fewer than 30,000 or more than 120,000 public chains were excluded, along with several repertoires with anomalous nucleotide sharing. TCRdb holds this immuneACCESS table with in-frame rearrangements only. Some clones are missing; in checked studies, unresolved V genes explain under half, and the rest has no known cause. V and J calls and clone size are given by that table; D and trimming were obtained from the DNA. The table for this sample lists some 100,000 clones; 65% to 80% of them were counted only once. Of the sample, around 1.9% falls within the top ten clones.

The cohort was made up of roughly 670 healthy bone marrow donors. At the time of sampling, every cohort member was nominally healthy, though immune exposures that went unrecorded were likely present. The donor tested CMV seronegative and was one of the 352 seronegative cohort members. A peripheral blood sample was collected from each donor, and TCR beta sequencing was performed on peripheral blood mononuclear cells. Genomic DNA was extracted from the blood cell samples with the Qiagen DNeasy Blood Extraction Kit. This clone was observed a few times. This receptor's antigen is unknown. No quality values exist for individual bases; no much larger clone is one base distant.

This clonotype was sampled from a woman in her 40s in good health and CMV-seronegative. The sample consisted of PBMCs. This chain is built from TRBV14 and TRBJ1-1; D gene: possibly TRBD1, on 5 matching bases. The CDR3 is CASSQGQTEAFF. DNA sequence: TGTGCCAGCAGCCAAGGACAGACTGAAGCTTTCTTT.